The rows below give T cell receptor beta chains drawn from one sample of a study of T cells in Graves' hyperthyroidism and ophthalmopathy. A single record per CDR3 protein comes from TCRdb applying MiXCR to the multiplex PCR reads. This sample has about 510,000 distinct CDR3 sequences, with 14% found just once. Material for sequencing was blood. Receptors were obtained from a middle-aged woman with Graves' hyperthyroidism. The CDR3 runs from the conserved cysteine through the conserved F or W. The D gene is left open where the match is weak. Where a row states a size, it is once, few, many or the class of an expanded clone; other rows omit it.

J gene	V gene	D gene	clone size	CDR3 DNA	CDR3 protein
TRBJ2-7	TRBV5-1	TRBD2	few	TGCGCCAGCAGCTTGGCCCGGACTAGCGCAGCCTACGAGCAGTACTTC	CASSLARTSAAYEQYF
TRBJ1-5	TRBV2	NA	many	TGTGCCAGCAGTGAAGCGCGGGCAGGTTATCAGCCCCAGCATTTT	CASSEARAGYQPQHF
TRBJ2-1	TRBV27	TRBD1	NA	TGTGCCAGCAGTTTAAACAGGGGGTTTAATGAGCAGTTCTTC	CASSLNRGFNEQFF
TRBJ2-4	TRBV2	NA	NA	TGTGCCAGCAGTGAAGCAGGGGGGCCGATAGCCAAAAACATTCAGTACTTC	CASSEAGGPIAKNIQYF
TRBJ2-2	TRBV5-1	NA	NA	TGCGCCAGCAGCCGATTTGGCGGGATGACCACCGGGGAGCTGTTTTTT	CASSRFGGMTTGELFF
TRBJ2-5	TRBV28	TRBD1	many	TGTGCCAGCAGTTCGGAGCCCCCGGGACAGGGTTTTAGAGAGACCCAGTACTTC	CASSSEPPGQGFRETQYF
TRBJ2-7	TRBV6-1	NA	NA	TGTGCCAGCAGCCTGAGGGGCCTATACGAGCAGTACTTC	CASSLRGLYEQYF
TRBJ1-2	TRBV6-1	TRBD1	NA	TGTGCCAGCAGTGACTCAGGACAGGGCTATGGCTACACCTTC	CASSDSGQGYGYTF
TRBJ1-1	TRBV5-1	NA	few	TGCGCCAGCAGCTTGAGGGGAGACAGGAACACTGAAGCTTTCTTT	CASSLRGDRNTEAFF
TRBJ2-7	TRBV28	NA	few	TGTGCCAGCAGTTTATTAGGTGGCGGGACCTACGAGCAGTACTTC	CASSLLGGGTYEQYF
TRBJ2-1	TRBV3-1	NA	many	TGTGCCAGCAGCTCGAAAGCGGATGCTAGGAATGAGCAGTTCTTC	CASSSKADARNEQFF
TRBJ2-4	TRBV29-1	TRBD2	many	TGCAGCGTTGAAGATCGGGGGAGGGCCGGGGGGAACATTCAGTACTTC	CSVEDRGRAGGNIQYF
TRBJ2-3	TRBV7-9	NA	many	TGTGCCAGCAGCCACGGGCAGGGACCAGATACGCAGTATTTT	CASSHGQGPDTQYF
TRBJ1-6	TRBV28	TRBD1	many	TGTGCCAGCAAATCGACAGGGGAAAATTCACCCCTCCACTTT	CASKSTGENSPLHF
TRBJ2-5	TRBV2	NA	few	TGTGCCAGCAGTGAAGACGGCAGTCAAGAGACCCAGTACTTC	CASSEDGSQETQYF
TRBJ1-2	TRBV30	NA	few	TGTGCCTGGAGTGTTTCGGGAACCTCGTATGGCTACACCTTC	CAWSVSGTSYGYTF
TRBJ2-4	TRBV18	NA	many	TGTGCCAGCTCTGGTGCGCTAGCCAAAAACATTCAGTACTTC	CASSGALAKNIQYF
TRBJ2-7	TRBV27	TRBD2	many	TGTGCCAGCAGTGGGGGGGACGGCACCTACGAGCAGTACTTC	CASSGGDGTYEQYF
TRBJ2-7	TRBV27	NA	few	TGTGCCAGCGGAGGAATTACCGGGTACAAGATCTACGAGCAGTACTTC	CASGGITGYKIYEQYF
TRBJ2-3	TRBV5-1	NA	many	TGCGCCAGCAGCTTGGAACGTGGGGGTTACGGCACAGATACGCAGTATTTT	CASSLERGGYGTDTQYF
TRBJ1-6	TRBV2	NA	many	TGTGCCAGCAGTGAAGCCCTCGGGGGTAGGACACCCCTCCACTTT	CASSEALGGRTPLHF
TRBJ2-1	TRBV11-2	TRBD2	many	TGTGCCAGCAGTCGGACTAGCGGGAACGATGAGCAGTTCTTC	CASSRTSGNDEQFF
TRBJ1-1	TRBV2	NA	many	TGTGCCAGCAGTGAAGCCCCGGGGGGAACGGGCACTGAAGCTTTCTTT	CASSEAPGGTGTEAFF
TRBJ2-3	TRBV5-1	NA	few	TGCGCCAGCACCTCGGACGGAGACGCGACAGATACGCAGTATTTT	CASTSDGDATDTQYF
TRBJ1-3	TRBV5-6	NA	many	TGTGCCAGCAGCTTGTCAAACACCATATATTTT	CASSLSNTIYF
TRBJ1-1	TRBV6-1	NA	many	TGTGCCAGCAGGAAAACGGATACGAACACTGAAGCTTTCTTT	CASRKTDTNTEAFF
TRBJ2-7	TRBV12-3/TRBV12-4	TRBD2	many	TGTGCCAGCAGTTTAGGGCTAGCGGGCTCTGAGCAGTACTTC	CASSLGLAGSEQYF
TRBJ2-2	TRBV30	TRBD1	many	TGTGCCTGGAGTGTACTTAGGACAGGGAAGGCCGGGGAGCTGTTTTTT	CAWSVLRTGKAGELFF
TRBJ2-7	TRBV7-8	NA	many	TGTGCCAGCAGCTCGGACGAACGGGGTTACTCCTACGAGCAGTACTTC	CASSSDERGYSYEQYF
TRBJ2-2	TRBV15	TRBD2	many	TGTGCCACCAGCAGGGGTGTCGGACTAGGAGGGACCGGGGAGCTGTTTTTT	CATSRGVGLGGTGELFF
TRBJ2-5	TRBV20-1	NA	few	TGCAGTGCTAGCCAGCCACTAGTAGGAAAAGAGACCCAGTACTTC	CSASQPLVGKETQYF
TRBJ2-1	TRBV11-2	TRBD2	NA	TGTGCCAGCAGCTTAGATACCGGACTAGCGGGAGACCGGAATGAGCAGTTCTTC	CASSLDTGLAGDRNEQFF
TRBJ2-2	TRBV19	TRBD2	NA	TGTGCCAGTAGTATACCCAGCGGGAGTGCCCTAGCGAACACCGGGGAGCTGTTTTTT	CASSIPSGSALANTGELFF
TRBJ2-5	TRBV29-1	NA	few	TGCAGCGTTGGGAGGGGGCAAGAGACCCAGTACTTC	CSVGRGQETQYF
TRBJ2-5	TRBV5-6	TRBD2	few	TGTGCCAGCAGCTTGGCAGGGACTAGCGGGAGGGCCCAGGAGACCCAGTACTTC	CASSLAGTSGRAQETQYF
TRBJ2-1	TRBV6-5	NA	NA	TGTGCCAGCAGTTACTCAAAGACAGGAGGGTACAATGAGCAGTTCTTC	CASSYSKTGGYNEQFF
TRBJ2-2	TRBV3-1	NA	NA	TGTGCCAGCAGCCAAGCCGAGACTGGATACACCGGGGAGCTGTTTTTT	CASSQAETGYTGELFF
TRBJ2-7	TRBV20-1	NA	NA	TGCAGTGCTAGAATACCCGGGACGGGGCCCTACGAGCAGTACTTC	CSARIPGTGPYEQYF
TRBJ2-7	TRBV6-1	TRBD1	many	TGTGCCAGCGGGGGGACAGGCCCCCCCTACGAGCAGTACTTC	CASGGTGPPYEQYF
TRBJ1-1	TRBV28	NA	many	TGTGCCACCCAGACCGGGGCCGTACTGAACACTGAAGCTTTCTTT	CATQTGAVLNTEAFF
TRBJ2-2	TRBV12-3/TRBV12-4	TRBD2	NA	TGTGCCAGCAGGGGACTAGCGGGGACCCACACCGGGGAGCTGTTTTTT	CASRGLAGTHTGELFF
TRBJ1-2	TRBV7-8	NA	many	TGTGCCAGCAGTCATGACAGGAACTATGGCTACACCTTC	CASSHDRNYGYTF
TRBJ1-6	TRBV9	NA	few	TGTGCCAGCAGCGTAGGAGGAATGGAGTATAATTCACCCCTCCACTTT	CASSVGGMEYNSPLHF
TRBJ2-3	TRBV6-1	NA	many	TGTGCCAGCAGTTGGGTCGATAGGCGTGCAGATACGCAGTATTTT	CASSWVDRRADTQYF
TRBJ1-1	TRBV4-1	NA	few	TGCGCCAGCAGCCAAGATTCCCGGGGACCCACTGAAGCTTTCTTT	CASSQDSRGPTEAFF
TRBJ2-1	TRBV27	TRBD2	many	TGTGCCAGCAGTTTATGGGGGACTAGCGGGTCCCACAATGAGCAGTTCTTC	CASSLWGTSGSHNEQFF
TRBJ2-1	TRBV4-2	NA	NA	TGTGCCAGCAGCCAAGAACAAGAGCCCTACAATGAGCAGTTCTTC	CASSQEQEPYNEQFF
TRBJ1-3	TRBV20-1	TRBD1	few	TGCAGTGCTAGAGACCGCGACAGGGAGGTCTCTGGAAACACCATATATTTT	CSARDRDREVSGNTIYF
TRBJ2-2	TRBV30	NA	many	TGTGCCTGGAGCGCAATTAAGACAGGGAACACCGGGGAGCTGTTTTTT	CAWSAIKTGNTGELFF
TRBJ2-7	TRBV2	TRBD2	many	TGTGCCAGCAGTGAAGAACGGCTAGCGGGTTTGGCCAGCTACTACGAGCAGTACTTC	CASSEERLAGLASYYEQYF
TRBJ2-3	TRBV18	NA	NA	TGTGCCAGCTCACCTCAGAACACAGATACGCAGTATTTT	CASSPQNTDTQYF
TRBJ2-3	TRBV5-1	NA	NA	TGCGCCAGCAGCCGGAACAGGGAAGGCACAGATACGCAGTATTTT	CASSRNREGTDTQYF
TRBJ1-1	TRBV2	NA	many	TGTGCCAGCAGCGAGTTTGGCCGGCGGGACACTGAAGCTTTCTTT	CASSEFGRRDTEAFF
TRBJ2-3	TRBV6-1	NA	many	TGTGCCAGCAGTACTTCCGCGGGACGGGGCAGGCAGGGGGATACGCAGTATTTT	CASSTSAGRGRQGDTQYF
TRBJ1-3	TRBV6-4	NA	NA	TGTGCCAGCAGTGTTGCAGTCCCCTCTGGAAACACCATATATTTT	CASSVAVPSGNTIYF
TRBJ2-1	TRBV20-1	TRBD2	many	TGCAGTGCTAGAGATTCTCTACTAGCGGGAGGGAATGAGCAGTTCTTC	CSARDSLLAGGNEQFF
TRBJ1-2	TRBV27	NA	many	TGTGCCAGCAGTGCCTTCACTACACTCAACTATGGCTACACCTTC	CASSAFTTLNYGYTF
TRBJ2-1	TRBV5-1	TRBD2	many	TGCGCCAGCAGCACCGGACAGGGGACTAGCGGGAGATGGGACAATGAGCAGTTCTTC	CASSTGQGTSGRWDNEQFF
TRBJ2-3	TRBV3-1	NA	many	TGTGCCAGCAGCCAAGAAATCCAGCCAGATACGCAGTATTTT	CASSQEIQPDTQYF
TRBJ2-3	TRBV7-2	NA	many	TGTGCCAGCAGCTTAGTCTGGGGAGTTATGGGCACAGATACGCAGTATTTT	CASSLVWGVMGTDTQYF